This T cell receptor (beta chain) was captured in a study of blood T cell repertoires in COVID-19. Study-wide background: Samples of COVID-19 (acute and convalescent) were obtained from the United States, Italy and Spain. Sources were T cells, B-cell-depleted T cells, or PBMCs; the material itself was cDNA or gDNA.

Data came from immunoSEQ multiplex PCR; TCRdb stores just in-frame clones and leaves some out. The profile covers 200,000 to 250,000 clones, with around 86% appearing a single time and 3% taken by the ten largest. There are 15 residues in the CDR3. Germline loops: CDR1 LNHNV, CDR2 YYDKDF (reference sequence). In regard to this clone: Relative to the germline gene, one junction end is altered; a read error may explain this.

The sample consisted of peripheral blood. This chain connects TRBV15 to TRBJ1-1; the match to TRBD1 covers 10 bases. This TCR derives from a man aged 60-69 years with acute or convalescent COVID-19. Here the CDR3 reads CATSRDRLTGGRFAF. In nucleotides, the CDR3 is TGTGCCACCAGCAGAGATAGGTTGACAGGGGGCCGTTTTGCCTTT.